Presented here are 18 T cell receptor beta chains from one specimen sequenced in a study of spatial heterogeneity in lung cancer. TCRdb recomputed calls from the 5' RACE reads with MiXCR, one row per CDR3 protein. The sample yields about 94,000 distinct CDR3 sequences, approximately 20% seen once. Time point of the sample: blood at routine non-recurrence follow-up after resection. The sequenced sample was PBMCs, obtained at follow-up. The receptors derive from a male donor with early-stage non-small cell lung cancer.

This clonotype was seen many times. This chain uses TRBV29-1 with TRBJ1-2; D is undetermined. CDR3 length equals 12 residues. Germline V gene lookup returns CDR1 SQVTM and CDR2 ANQGSEA. V lost 0 bases, J lost 8 bases, and 10 bases lay in between. The CDR3 here is CSVEDEREGYTF. The CDR3 bases are TGCAGCGTTGAAGATGAACGGGAAGGCTACACCTTC.

This clonotype has only a few counts. CDR3 coding DNA: TGTGCCAGTAGTACGAAAGAGACCCAGTACTTC. Protein sequence: CASSTKETQYF. This rearrangement joins TRBV19 to TRBJ2-5; D is uncertain. V lost 4 bases, J lost 3 bases, and 3 bases lay in between. The CDR3 is 11 residues long. Germline V CDR1 and CDR2: LNHDA, SQIVND (reference sequence).

This clonotype was seen only a few times. This chain joins TRBV7-2 and TRBJ1-3; D gene uncertain. V was trimmed by 0 bases and J by 3 bases, leaving 9 bases between them. The CDR3 contains 15 residues. Germline V gene sequence: CDR1 SGHTA, CDR2 FQGNSA. The CDR3 region has the DNA TGTGCCAGCAGCTTAGCGGGAATCGATGGAAACACCATATATTTT. Translation gives CASSLAGIDGNTIYF.

V is TRBV6-6 and J is TRBJ2-3, with 12 bases identical to TRBD2. The germline gives CDR1 MNHNY, CDR2 SVGAGI (reference sequence). This CDR3 is 15 amino acids long. The V segment lost 7 bases and the J segment 2 bases; nucleotides outside the gene matches: 4. The CDR3 protein is CASNGLAGHTDTQYF. Here the CDR3 DNA reads TGTGCCAGCAACGGACTAGCGGGGCACACAGATACGCAGTATTTT.

This clonotype was counted only a few times. The chain is built from TRBV9 and TRBJ1-1, with D possibly TRBD1 on 5 matching bases. V lost 4 bases and J 11 bases, leaving 18 bases between the germline ends. The CDR3 loop spans 13 amino acids. The germline V gene has CDR1 SGDLS and CDR2 YYNGEE. CDR3 in DNA: TGTGCCAGCAGCCCCCGGGACCTCCTCGGGGCTTTCTTT. The encoded protein is CASSPRDLLGAFF.

The chain combines TRBV20-1 with TRBJ1-2, with 7 bases matching TRBD1. CDR3 size: 11 residues. Germline V gene lookup returns CDR1 DFQATT and CDR2 SNEGSKA (reference sequence). Germline trimming cut 7 bases from V and 2 bases from J; bases unmatched to any gene: 1. DNA for the CDR3: TGCAGTGGGGACAGCAACTATGGCTACACCTTC. Encoded protein: CSGDSNYGYTF.

The genes are TRBV6-1 and TRBJ1-6; TRBD1 agrees at 8 bases. With 6 bases clipped from V and 6 bases from J, the junction kept 7 bases outside the gene matches. CDR3 size: 15 residues. CDR1 and CDR2 from the germline V gene are MNHNS and SASEGT. The CDR3 region has the DNA TGTGCCAGCAGCGACGACAGGGGAGGTAATTCACCCCTCCACTTT. Encoded protein: CASSDDRGGNSPLHF.

This chain links TRBV3-1 with TRBJ1-5; D call uncertain. The germline V gene has CDR1 LGHDT and CDR2 YNNKEL (reference sequence). With 1 base removed from V and 7 bases from J, the gap between germline ends came to 8 bases. This CDR3 contains 13 residues. The CDR3 coding sequence is TGTGCCAGCAGCCAAGCATCCTGGCAGCCCCAGCATTTT. It encodes CASSQASWQPQHF. Looking up the rest from reference TRBV3-1 and TRBJ1-5 gives the full variable domain: DTAVSQTPKYLVTQMGNDKSIKCEQNLGHDTMYWYKQDSKKFLKIMFSYNNKELIINETVPNRFSPKSPDKAHLNLHINSLELGDSAVYFCASSQASWQPQHFGDGTRLSIL.

This clonotype was found a few times. The CDR3: CASSMRQGQGTQYF. CDR3 nucleotide sequence: TGTGCCAGCAGTATGCGACAGGGTCAGGGTACGCAGTATTTT. The genes are TRBV12-3 or TRBV12-4 and TRBJ2-3, with TRBD1 matching 7 bases. This CDR3 comprises 14 residues. Trimming took 5 bases from V and 8 from J; bases not matched to a gene: 10.

This clonotype has only a few counts. The rearrangement links TRBV20-1 to TRBJ2-3, with a tentative D call TRBD1 (5 bases). The CDR3 runs 14 residues. CDR1 is DFQATT and CDR2 is SNEGSKA in the germline V gene (reference sequence). The V end lost 2 bases, the J end lost 5 bases, and 14 bases lay between the germline ends. In DNA, the CDR3 is TGCAGTGCTAGAACATCTAGGGGTCTAGATACGCAGTATTTT. Translating gives CSARTSRGLDTQYF.

This rearrangement joins TRBV30 to TRBJ1-1; no clear D. V was pared by 2 bases and J by 0 bases, with 13 bases between. The CDR3 totals 15 residues. Germline CDR1 and CDR2: GTSNPN and SVGIG (reference sequence). The CDR3 here is CAWSWIQELNTEAFF. The CDR3 region has the DNA TGTGCCTGGAGTTGGATCCAGGAATTGAACACTGAAGCTTTCTTT.

The J gene is TRBJ2-1, the V gene TRBV6-1, with TRBD1 matching 9 bases. CDR3 size: 15 residues. Per germline, CDR1 MNHNS and CDR2 SASEGT. The V gene end was trimmed by 5 bases and the J gene end by 0 bases; junction bases not matched to a gene: 2. This CDR3 reads CASSKQGASYNEQFF. The DNA of the CDR3 is TGTGCCAGCAGTAAACAGGGGGCCTCCTACAATGAGCAGTTCTTC.

This clonotype was found a few times. This rearrangement joins TRBV4-3 to TRBJ2-7; 8 bases are shared with TRBD1. The germline V gene encodes CDR1 LGHNA and CDR2 YSLEER. CDR3 size: 14 residues. V shed 1 base and J 6 bases; nucleotides not matched to a gene: 5. The CDR3 sequence: CASSQARGHGEQYV. CDR3 DNA: TGCGCCAGCAGCCAAGCCAGGGGGCATGGCGAGCAGTACGTC.

This clonotype turned up a few times. The rearrangement joins TRBV6-2 or TRBV6-3 to TRBJ1-6; no definite D call. CDR3 length equals 14 residues. The germline gives CDR1 MNHEY, CDR2 SVGEGT. V gave up 2 bases and J gave up 7 bases, with 9 bases separating them. CDR3 sequence (DNA): TGTGCCAGCAGTTACACCGACGGCAATTCACCCCTCCACTTT. Amino acids: CASSYTDGNSPLHF.

This clonotype showed up just a few times. This rearrangement joins TRBV29-1 to TRBJ2-7, with D unresolved. V was trimmed by 4 bases and J by 4 bases, leaving 5 bases between them. Per germline, CDR1 SQVTM and CDR2 ANQGSEA. This CDR3 is built from 10 residues. The CDR3 DNA sequence: TGCAGCGTTGTCGTTTACGAGCAGTACTTC. It specifies CSVVVYEQYF.

This clonotype was seen a few times. The chain uses TRBV6-5 and TRBJ1-6; weak D call: TRBD1 (6 bases). The CDR3 is 17 residues long. Germline CDR1 and CDR2: MNHEY and SVGAGI. V was shortened by 0 bases and J by 8 bases, with 17 bases between the two germline ends. The CDR3 region has the DNA TGTGCCAGCAGTTACTCGCGGAGAACAGGGAACCATTCACCCCTCCACTTT. Amino acids: CASSYSRRTGNHSPLHF.

The CDR3 region is CATSEPKGNTGELFF. As DNA, the CDR3 is TGTGCCACCAGTGAGCCGAAGGGTAACACCGGGGAGCTGTTTTTT. The rearrangement uses TRBV24-1 and TRBJ2-2; D is uncertain. V lost 4 bases to trimming and J lost 2 bases, with 10 bases between them. Germline V gene data show CDR1 as KGHDR and CDR2 as SFDVKD. This CDR3 spans 15 amino acids.

This chain links TRBV20-1 with TRBJ2-7; no definite D call. Germline CDR1 is DFQATT and CDR2 is SNEGSKA (reference sequence). The CDR3 is 12 amino acids. CDR3 loop: CRTPPSSYEQYV. The CDR3 DNA reads TGCAGGACACCACCTAGCTCCTACGAGCAGTACGTC.